This entry features one T cell receptor beta chain sequence. Its antigen is currently not known. Base qualities are not recorded, but no much larger clone differs from it by a single base. Two rounds of multiplex PCR were used to amplify the TCR beta CDR3 region from genomic DNA. In the first round of PCR, primers specific to each TRBV and TRBJ gene were used, and the primer sequences are filed in Chinese patent CN105087789A. The second PCR round used universal primers. The Roche High Pure PCR Template Preparation Kit was used to extract genomic DNA from frozen PBMCs. An Illumina HiSeq 3000 was used to sequence the libraries paired-end with 151 bp reads. In the paper's pipeline: CutAdapt was used to remove raw reads lacking the multiplex PCR primer sequences. Using PEAR, the high-quality paired reads were merged into contigs. By alignment to reference sequences, MiXCR assigned TRB V, D and J gene segments to each contig. CDR3 sequences were clustered by base quality and sequence similarity to remove sequencing errors. Diversity was measured as Shannon entropy normalized by the natural log of productive TCR sequence number. Clonality was defined as one minus Shannon entropy divided by the natural log of the number of unique clonotypes. Using the Youden index from ROC curves, the researchers picked the repertoire-metric cut-offs for progression-free survival, and all analyses were carried out in R 3.5.3. Clones were called with MiXCR by TCRdb after fastp trimmed the public reads at Q25, and only in-frame beta chains were retained. Duplicate CDR3 protein sequences are folded into a single record with the most common DNA and genes. TCRdb's processing, not the study's, gives the V and J calls here. This sample comprises 13,000 or so distinct CDR3 sequences, roughly 50% of them detected only once. The ten largest clones capture around 38% of the sample.

All patients had node-negative disease on CT and PET/CT, and none had a history of other malignancies or had previously received chemotherapy or radiotherapy. At each of two time points, 4.5 to 7 milliliters of peripheral venous blood were collected in EDTA tubes. PBMCs were isolated by Ficoll-Paque Plus density-gradient centrifugation. Samples were stored at -80°C immediately after collection until analysis. This entry is derived from a study of prognosis after radiotherapy for stage I lung cancer (dated by TCRdb to about 2021). With respect to the entire study: Between early 2018 and early 2019, over 15 patients with stage I NSCLC were enrolled in Nanjing, China. Concurrent therapy was not administered to any patient alongside SBRT. SBRT was delivered in 3 to 5 fractions with a biologically effective dose of at least 100 Gy, and image-guided IMRT or VMAT was used for delivery. Peripheral blood TCR beta repertoires were profiled in stage I NSCLC patients before and after stereotactic body radiotherapy, and the repertoires were related to distant failure. All patients were regarded as medically inoperable, because of comorbidities in about eleven patients and refusal of surgery in 7 or 8 patients. After SBRT, distant metastases developed in about 20% of the 19 patients at a median of about seven months, while the remaining 15 patients had no significant progression. The cohort included 13 men and roughly six women, with a median age of around 70 years and a range of about 53 to 90 years. A total of roughly 38 blood samples from roughly 20 patients were sequenced, with one sample obtained before and one obtained after SBRT for each patient. On tumor histology, fewer than 15 patients had adenocarcinoma and several had squamous cell carcinoma. The study included over 13 patients with newly diagnosed primary stage I lung tumors and about 5 with oligometastatic NSCLC after surgical resection of the primary tumor.

Results the study describes overall, beyond this receptor: Limitations of the study included a small cohort and short follow-up, and the study findings need independent validation. No determination of tumor specificity was made for expanded TCR clones. Post-SBRT Shannon entropy and its change from baseline were lower in patients who developed distant metastases; baseline Shannon entropy was not associated with metastases. A decrease in unique TCR clone counts was observed after SBRT (median around 9,800 before versus some 6,900 after; Wilcoxon paired P=0.011). All reported P values were unadjusted for multiple comparisons. Differences by metastasis status were reportedly seen in TRBV and TRBJ usage frequencies, involving two V genes at baseline and, after SBRT, nine V genes and two J genes.

The sample here was PBMCs, taken before or after stereotactic body radiation therapy (not recorded which). The TCR originated in a donor older than 45 with non-small cell lung cancer.

CDR3 reads: CAITRTGLTDTQYF. The nucleotide sequence is given as TGTGCCATCACCCGGACAGGACTTACAGATACGCAGTATTTT. The V and J segments used are TRBV10-3 and TRBJ2-3; 7 bases in the junction line up with TRBD1. Taken from cysteine to phenylalanine, the CDR3 has 14 residues. Just CDR3 DNA is preserved here, 42 bases in frame from base 1. Relative to germline, V is missing 7 bases and J is missing 3 bases, with 7 bases of the junction outside any gene match. The CDR1 and CDR2 encoded by the germline V gene are ENHRY and SYGVKD.